Below are 12 T cell receptor beta chains sequenced from a single sample in a study of blood T cell repertoires in COVID-19. Generated by immunoSEQ multiplex PCR, the TCRdb table keeps only in-frame clones and is missing some. The sample lists hundreds of thousands of clones, 75% to 90% occurring once. The source material was PBMCs or T cells enriched from blood (not recorded which). Source of these receptors: a woman under 30 who had recovered from COVID-19.

The rearrangement links TRBV7-9 to TRBJ2-1; 9 bases are a match to TRBD2. The V gene end was trimmed by 4 bases and the J gene end by 0 bases; junction bases not matched to a gene: 1. CDR1 and CDR2 from the germline V gene are SEHNR and FQNEAQ (reference sequence). The CDR3 runs to 15 residues. The CDR3 region is CASSSSGASYNEQFF. The CDR3 DNA is TGTGCCAGCAGCTCTAGCGGGGCCTCCTACAATGAGCAGTTCTTC.

This clone showed up just once. This chain connects TRBV30 to TRBJ1-1; TRBD1 is a possible D gene (5 bases). Per the germline V gene, CDR1 is GTSNPN and CDR2 is SVGIG (reference sequence). The germline V and J ends were trimmed by 5 bases and 1 base, with 5 bases remaining between them. The CDR3 is 11 amino acids. Here the CDR3 DNA reads TGTGCCTGGGACAGGAACACTGAAGCTTTCTTT. Translation gives CAWDRNTEAFF.

The chain joins TRBV2 to TRBJ2-1, with 9 bases fitting TRBD2. CDR1 is SNHLY, CDR2 FYNNEI, per germline. V shed 8 bases, J shed 0 bases, and the junction held 5 bases outside the gene matches. The CDR3 totals 15 residues. The CDR3 protein is CASGRGGSSYNEQFF. Here the CDR3 DNA reads TGTGCCAGCGGGCGGGGGGGTAGCTCCTACAATGAGCAGTTCTTC.

This clone came up once. This sequence joins TRBV11-2 and TRBJ1-2; D is possibly TRBD1 (5 bases). CDR1 is SGHAT and CDR2 is FQNNGV in the germline V gene. The CDR3 spans 15 residues. V lost 7 bases and J 3 bases, leaving 18 bases between the germline ends. The CDR3 nucleotides read TGTGCCAGCACCGCGGGCCGGGGGATCGACTATGGCTACACCTTC. This gives the protein CASTAGRGIDYGYTF.

Only one count was recorded for this clone. This chain joins TRBV5-1 and TRBJ1-2; 10 bases align to TRBD1. The CDR3 contains 15 residues. V lost 4 bases and J lost 4; bases outside the gene matches: 7. The V gene's germline CDR1 is SGHRS and CDR2 YFSETQ. The CDR3: CASSGDRGRFYGYTF. CDR3 coding DNA: TGCGCCAGCAGCGGAGACAGGGGGCGCTTCTATGGCTACACCTTC.

The chain uses TRBV19 and TRBJ2-7; maybe TRBD1 (6 bases). With 3 bases removed from V and 7 bases from J, the gap between germline ends came to 16 bases. CDR3 length: 14 residues. Germline CDR1 is LNHDA and CDR2 is SQIVND (reference sequence). The CDR3 nucleotides read TGTGCCAGTAGTATCCAGGGGCGTTCGGGGGAGCAGTACTTC. Its protein is CASSIQGRSGEQYF.

The J gene is TRBJ1-2, the V gene TRBV19; a weak D match, TRBD1 (5 bases). The V end was cut by 7 bases, the J end by 3 bases, with 15 bases between. The CDR3 covers 14 residues. CDR1 is LNHDA and CDR2 is SQIVND in the germline V gene (reference sequence). The chain's CDR3 is CASNYRTIYYGYTF. CDR3 coding DNA: TGTGCCAGTAATTACAGGACTATCTACTATGGCTACACCTTC.

The chain uses TRBV5-4 and TRBJ2-3; the match to TRBD2 covers 13 bases. In germline, CDR1 is SGHNT, CDR2 YYREEE (reference sequence). After removal of 4 bases from V and 8 bases from J, the junction contained 13 bases not matched to a gene. The CDR3 loop spans 17 amino acids. In nucleotides, the CDR3 is TGTGCCAGCAGCCCGCTCACTAGCGGGGGGGTAGGCGGTACGCAGTATTTT. Amino acid sequence: CASSPLTSGGVGGTQYF. The whole variable domain, filled in from reference TRBV5-4 and TRBJ2-3, reads ETGVTQSPTHLIKTRGQQVTLRCSSQSGHNTVSWYQQALGQGPQFIFQYYREEENGRGNFPPRFSGLQFPNYSSELNVNALELDDSALYLCASSPLTSGGVGGTQYFGPGTRLTVL.

The chain employs TRBV25-1 and TRBJ2-6; maybe TRBD1 (5 bases). This CDR3 has 15 residues. Germline V CDR1 and CDR2: MGHDK, SYGVNS. V lost 3 bases, J lost 0 bases, and 6 bases lay in between. The CDR3 DNA reads as TGTGCCAGCAGTGAGGGGCCCTCTGGGGCCAACGTCCTGACTTTC. Amino acid sequence: CASSEGPSGANVLTF. The variable domain in full, completed from reference TRBV25-1 and TRBJ2-6, reads EADIYQTPRYLVIGTGKKITLECSQTMGHDKMYWYQQDPGMELHLIHYSYGVNSTEKGDLSSESTVSRIRTEHFPLTLESARPSHTSQYLCASSEGPSGANVLTFGAGSRLTVL.

This rearrangement joins TRBV9 to TRBJ2-6; D might be TRBD2 (5 bases). The CDR3 covers 15 residues. The V gene's germline CDR1 is SGDLS and CDR2 YYNGEE. V was pared by 3 bases and J by 0 bases, with 7 bases between. CDR3 coding DNA: TGTGCCAGCAGCGAGGAGGCCTCTGGGGCCAACGTCCTGACTTTC. Amino acid sequence: CASSEEASGANVLTF. Using reference TRBV9 and TRBJ2-6 for the parts outside the CDR3, the full variable domain is DSGVTQTPKHLITATGQRVTLRCSPRSGDLSVYWYQQSLDQGLQFLIQYYNGEERAKGNILERFSAQQFPDLHSELNLSSLELGDSALYFCASSEEASGANVLTFGAGSRLTVL.

The chain links TRBV28 to TRBJ2-2, with 8 bases identical to TRBD2. The germline gives CDR1 MDHEN, CDR2 SYDVKM. This CDR3 has 15 amino acids. V shed 6 bases and J 3 bases; nucleotides not matched to a gene: 6. DNA for the CDR3: TGTGCCAGCAGCAAAGCGGGGGAGTACACCGGGGAGCTGTTTTTT. It translates to CASSKAGEYTGELFF.

V gene TRBV28 combines with J gene TRBJ2-7; a possible D gene is TRBD2 (6 bases). The germline V gene has CDR1 MDHEN and CDR2 SYDVKM. This CDR3 contains 15 residues. Trimming shortened V by 2 bases and J by 7 bases, and 18 bases separated the two germline ends. The CDR3 nucleotides are TGTGCCAGCAGTTTACCGTCGGGCGGGGTTCGGGAGCAGTACTTC. This translates into CASSLPSGGVREQYF.